This T cell receptor (beta chain) came from a study of T cells after posttransplantation cyclophosphamide. Using immunoSEQ multiplex PCR, the repertoire was profiled, and TCRdb retains in-frame clones only, with some absent. The sample includes tens of thousands of clones, around 83% of them seen just once. This clone came up a few times. Its antigen is not known. Whole-study results and caveats: Later blood repertoires were often dominated by clones from the donor CD8+ memory compartment. After PTCy, TRB diversity resembled that of CNI/methotrexate controls. TRB overlap between skin or GI tissue T cells and blood was limited.

With 5 bases clipped from V and 1 base from J, the junction kept 5 bases outside the gene matches. The germline V gene has CDR1 LNHDA and CDR2 SQIVND (reference sequence). This CDR3 spans 15 amino acids. Material for sequencing was PBMCs. The sequence came from a man aged 25 to 45 with a blood cancer, CMV-positive, and with a related stem cell donor. V is TRBV19 and J is TRBJ2-1, with 7 bases lining up with TRBD2. The CDR3 loop reads CASSGLAASYNEQFF. The CDR3 DNA is TGTGCCAGTAGTGGGCTAGCGGCGTCCTACAATGAGCAGTTCTTC. The complete variable domain, with remaining parts taken from reference TRBV19 and TRBJ2-1, reads DGGITQSPKYLFRKEGQNVTLSCEQNLNHDAMYWYRQDPGQGLRLIYYSQIVNDFQKGDIAEGYSVSREKKESFPLTVTSAQKNPTAFYLCASSGLAASYNEQFFGPGTRLTVL.